A single sample gave rise to the 18 T cell receptor beta chains below, sequenced in a study of cytomegalovirus exposure and HLA in healthy donors. Both 60 Vbeta primers and 13 Jbeta primers went into the PCR. Assay used: immunoSEQ multiplex PCR; TCRdb lists only in-frame clones, some missing. This repertoire comprises approximately 170,000 clones; its ten largest clones make up about 0.81%. Sequencing was performed on PBMCs. The receptors shown here come from a woman aged 18-29 years in good health and CMV-seropositive.

The chain recombines TRBV5-1 with TRBJ2-3; D might be TRBD2 (6 bases). The CDR3 loop spans 14 amino acids. The V end lost 3 bases, the J end lost 1 base, and 9 bases lay between the germline ends. Germline V CDR1 and CDR2: SGHRS, YFSETQ. As DNA, the CDR3 is TGCGCCAGCAGCTCGGGGACTGGCACAGATACGCAGTATTTT. Its translation is CASSSGTGTDTQYF. Looking up the rest from reference TRBV5-1 and TRBJ2-3 gives the full variable domain: KAGVTQTPRYLIKTRGQQVTLSCSPISGHRSVSWYQQTPGQGLQFLFEYFSETQRNKGNFPGRFSGRQFSNSRSEMNVSTLELGDSALYLCASSSGTGTDTQYFGPGTRLTVL.

This sequence joins TRBV5-6 and TRBJ2-3; 7 nucleotides line up with TRBD1. CDR1 and CDR2 from the germline V gene are SGHDT and YYEEEE. V shed 4 bases and J 6 bases; nucleotides not matched to a gene: 8. The CDR3 runs 14 residues. CDR3 in amino acids: CASSLGTATDTQYF. CDR3 coding DNA: TGTGCCAGCAGCCTTGGGACAGCGACGGATACGCAGTATTTT.

This rearrangement joins TRBV2 to TRBJ2-5, with 11 nucleotides matching TRBD2. Germline CDR1 SNHLY, CDR2 FYNNEI. Trimming took 2 bases from V and 2 from J; bases not matched to a gene: 4. The CDR3 runs 16 residues. CDR3 nucleotide sequence: TGTGCCAGCAGTGAATTATTAGCGGGAGGGCAAGAGACCCAGTACTTC. Translated: CASSELLAGGQETQYF.

On this clone: The same CDR3 is also encoded by other DNA sequences in this sample. The chain recombines TRBV29-1 with TRBJ1-1; D unclear. The germline V gene has CDR1 SQVTM and CDR2 ANQGSEA. The V gene lost 6 bases and the J gene lost 1 base, with 3 bases spanning the gap. The length of the CDR3 is 10 residues. CDR3 residues: CSVQNTEAFF. In DNA form, the CDR3 reads TGCAGCGTCCAGAACACTGAAGCTTTCTTT.

This chain uses TRBV27 with TRBJ2-7; D ambiguous. V lost 8 bases and J 4 bases, leaving 6 bases between the germline ends. The length of the CDR3 is 10 residues. Germline V gives CDR1 MNHEY, CDR2 SMNVEV (reference sequence). In nucleotides, the CDR3 is TGTGCCAGCGGGCTATACGAGCAGTACTTC. Protein product: CASGLYEQYF.

CDR3 amino acids: CASSSGQRNSNQPQHF. DNA for the CDR3: TGTGCCAGCAGCTCGGGACAGCGTAATAGCAATCAGCCCCAGCATTTT. V is TRBV28 and J is TRBJ1-5, with TRBD1 matching 7 bases. The J segment lost 0 bases and the V segment lost 6 bases, leaving 8 bases of the junction unmatched. Germline V CDR1 and CDR2: MDHEN, SYDVKM. The CDR3 sequence is 16 residues long. The full variable domain, rest sourced from reference TRBV28 and TRBJ1-5, is DVKVTQSSRYLVKRTGEKVFLECVQDMDHENMFWYRQDPGLGLRLIYFSYDVKMKEKGDIPEGYSVSREKKERFSLILESASTNQTSMYLCASSSGQRNSNQPQHFGDGTRLSIL.

The chain has TRBV5-6 and TRBJ2-7; no clear D. There are 14 residues in the CDR3. The germline gives CDR1 SGHDT, CDR2 YYEEEE. The V end lost 5 bases, the J end lost 0 bases, and 12 bases lay between the germline ends. The CDR3 spells CASRKTGSSYEQYF. CDR3 bases: TGTGCCAGCAGAAAAACCGGGTCCTCCTACGAGCAGTACTTC.

This sequence joins TRBV4-2 and TRBJ1-5; no clear D. Trimming removed 1 base at V and 2 bases at J, with 9 bases between. There are 15 residues in the CDR3. Germline V gene data show CDR1 as LGHNA and CDR2 as YNFKEQ. This CDR3 is CASSQGNRGNQPQHF. The CDR3 DNA reads TGTGCCAGCAGCCAAGGTAACCGGGGCAATCAGCCCCAGCATTTT.

The chain couples TRBV4-2 to TRBJ2-3, with D unresolved. V lost 0 bases and J lost 7, with 11 bases in between. The germline gives CDR1 LGHNA, CDR2 YNFKEQ. The CDR3 totals 14 residues. CDR3 DNA: TGTGCCAGCAGCCAAGATATAGCCTTTAATACGCAGTATTTT. It specifies CASSQDIAFNTQYF.

This chain connects TRBV4-1 to TRBJ1-5; D might be TRBD1 (5 bases). CDR1 MGHRA and CDR2 YSYEKL come from the germline V gene. V lost 1 base and J 4 bases, leaving 14 bases between the germline ends. The CDR3 is made up of 16 amino acids. CDR3 residues: CASSQVLRQRNQPQHF. CDR3 nucleotide sequence: TGCGCCAGCAGCCAAGTCTTGAGACAGAGAAATCAGCCCCAGCATTTT.

The chain couples TRBV2 to TRBJ2-7, with 9 bases aligning to TRBD1. Germline V lookup: CDR1 SNHLY, CDR2 FYNNEI. V lost 4 bases to trimming and J lost 0 bases; unmatched junction nucleotides: 4. The CDR3 spans 15 residues. CDR3 sequence: CASSGGTGSSYEQYF. The CDR3 DNA reads as TGTGCCAGCAGTGGGGGGACAGGGAGCTCCTACGAGCAGTACTTC.

The chain carries TRBV10-1 and TRBJ2-2; 11 positions match TRBD2. V lost 3 bases, J lost 1 base, and 1 base stayed unmatched. Germline loops: CDR1 WNHNN, CDR2 SYGVQD (reference sequence). The CDR3 covers 16 residues. CDR3 sequence (DNA): TGCGCCAGCAGTGACCTAGCGGGAGGGAACACCGGGGAGCTGTTTTTT. This encodes CASSDLAGGNTGELFF.

The chain combines TRBV10-3 with TRBJ2-5; the D is unclear. Germline CDR1 reads ENHRY; CDR2 reads SYGVKD. CDR3 size: 14 residues. Trimming cost V 2 bases and J 2 bases, with 9 bases left between them. CDR3 residues: CAISEGGEQETQYF. The CDR3 bases are TGTGCCATCAGTGAGGGTGGAGAACAAGAGACCCAGTACTTC.

The CDR3 nucleotides read TGTGCCATCAGTATGACAGGGACCTACAATGAGCAGTTCTTC. This codes for CAISMTGTYNEQFF. The chain uses TRBV10-3 and TRBJ2-1; TRBD1 agrees at 7 bases. Unmatched junction bases numbered 3, after V lost 5 bases and J lost 2 bases. The germline CDR1 and CDR2 sequences are ENHRY and SYGVKD. The CDR3 consists of 14 residues.

The chain joins TRBV29-1 to TRBJ1-2; perhaps TRBD1 as D (5 bases). V was cut by 2 bases and J by 8 bases, with 18 bases left in between. Per germline, CDR1 SQVTM and CDR2 ANQGSEA. CDR3 length: 14 residues. This CDR3 is CSVESMGHGTGYTF. The CDR3 region has the DNA TGCAGCGTTGAATCCATGGGGCACGGAACCGGCTACACCTTC.

The rearrangement joins TRBV27 to TRBJ2-7, with D possibly matching TRBD2 (6 bases). V lost 4 bases and J 6 bases, leaving 19 bases between the germline ends. The CDR3 is made up of 15 amino acids. Germline values: CDR1 MNHEY, CDR2 SMNVEV (reference sequence). DNA for the CDR3: TGTGCCAGCAGTTCCTCCGGGACTCCCTTTGGCGAGCAGTACTTC. It yields the protein CASSSSGTPFGEQYF.

CDR3 sequence (DNA): TGCGCCAGCAGCCCGGCAGGGACAGGGTCCTATGGCTACACCTTC. As protein: CASSPAGTGSYGYTF. The V call is TRBV4-3, the J call TRBJ1-2; 9 positions match TRBD1. With 4 bases clipped from V and 4 bases from J, the junction kept 7 bases outside the gene matches. There are 15 residues in the CDR3. Germline CDR1 and CDR2: LGHNA and YSLEER.

The chain combines TRBV13 with TRBJ2-1; the match to TRBD2 covers 12 bases. Looked up from germline, CDR1 is PRHDT and CDR2 is FYEKMQ (reference sequence). V lost 4 bases to trimming and J lost 6 bases; unmatched junction nucleotides: 10. The CDR3 totals 17 residues. The CDR3 here is CASSSPSGRAGGNEQFF. The CDR3 bases are TGTGCCAGCAGCTCCCCTAGCGGGAGGGCCGGAGGCAATGAGCAGTTCTTC. The full variable domain, in which reference TRBV13 and TRBJ2-1 provide the parts outside the CDR3, is AAGVIQSPRHLIKEKRETATLKCYPIPRHDTVYWYQQGPGQDPQFLISFYEKMQSDKGSIPDRFSAQQFSDYHSELNMSSLELGDSALYFCASSSPSGRAGGNEQFFGPGTRLTVL.